This T cell receptor (beta chain) emerged from a study of CD8 T cells in Susac syndrome. RNA in amounts of roughly 0.45 to 1 ug was reverse transcribed with random hexamers. Amplification of TCR beta CDR3 was carried out by immunoSEQ multiplex PCR, which covered 54 Vbeta and 13 Jbeta segments. TCRdb re-derived calls from the immunoSEQ multiplex PCR reads in MiXCR, one entry per CDR3 protein. The repertoire includes a few hundred thousand distinct CDR3 sequences, almost 85% of them detected once, and roughly 0.21% sits in the top ten. The germline V gene encodes CDR1 DFQATT and CDR2 SNEGSKA (reference sequence). CDR3 length: 15 amino acids. The V and J ends lost 6 bases and 2 bases respectively, with 18 bases between them.

The chain is built from TRBV20-1 and TRBJ2-3; possibly TRBD2 for D (6 bases). This receptor was obtained from a human donor with multiple sclerosis. The sample was CD8+ T cells from PBMCs. The CDR3 loop is CSATSYMRTTDTQYF. CDR3 in DNA: TGCAGTGCCACTAGCTACATGCGAACCACAGATACGCAGTATTTT.